Listed below are T cell receptor beta chains from one sample, sequenced in a study of cytomegalovirus exposure and HLA in healthy donors. Libraries were prepared by immunoSEQ multiplex PCR; TCRdb keeps only in-frame clonotypes and omits some of them. The table includes about 34,000 clones, 65% to 75% detected once. Sequences were obtained from PBMCs. The receptors shown here come from a man in his forties in good health and CMV-seropositive. Both conserved end residues are part of each CDR3. D genes are given only for firm matches. Only some rows state a clone size, as once, few, many or a class for expanded clones.

cdr3_aa,cdr3_nt,v_call,clone_size,j_call,d_call
CASSLGKAGTTPGEQFF,TGTGCCAGCAGCTTAGGGAAGGCGGGGACCACCCCGGGTGAGCAGTTCTTC,TRBV5-5,NA,TRBJ2-1,NA
CASSFHAPGGTGELFF,TGTGCCAGCTCCTTCCACGCCCCAGGTGGCACCGGGGAGCTGTTTTTT,TRBV18,NA,TRBJ2-2,NA
CASSQDRVWGGYTF,TGTGCCAGCAGCCAGGACAGGGTCTGGGGTGGCTACACCTTC,TRBV6-5,NA,TRBJ1-2,TRBD1
CASSLFRGLRGYTF,TGTGCCAGCAGTTTATTCAGGGGGCTACGTGGCTACACCTTC,TRBV27,NA,TRBJ1-2,TRBD1
CAYNRGNNQPQHF,TGTGCCTACAACCGGGGGAACAATCAGCCCCAGCATTTT,TRBV30,NA,TRBJ1-5,NA
CASSTPRRGYTF,TGTGCCAGTAGTACCCCCCGGCGGGGCTACACCTTC,TRBV19,NA,TRBJ1-2,NA
CASSETGGADTQYF,TGTGCCAGCAGTGAAACCGGGGGGGCAGATACGCAGTATTTT,TRBV6-4,NA,TRBJ2-3,TRBD2
CAGAQGAHGYTF,TGTGCCGGTGCACAGGGGGCCCATGGCTACACCTTC,TRBV30,NA,TRBJ1-2,TRBD1
CASSAQDTEAFF,TGTGCCAGCAGCGCCCAGGACACTGAAGCTTTCTTT,TRBV9,NA,TRBJ1-1,NA
CASSYGTGSHEQYF,TGTGCCAGCAGCTACGGGACAGGGAGCCACGAGCAGTACTTC,TRBV5-6,NA,TRBJ2-7,TRBD1
CAILRGPNQPQHF,TGTGCCATCCTTAGGGGGCCAAATCAGCCCCAGCATTTT,TRBV6-1,few,TRBJ1-5,TRBD1
CASSQPAGGRTGELFF,TGTGCCAGCAGCCAGCCTGCCGGGGGTAGGACCGGGGAGCTGTTTTTT,TRBV5-4,NA,TRBJ2-2,NA
CASSTGTSIGQYF,TGTGCCAGCAGCACAGGGACATCTATTGGCCAGTACTTC,TRBV9,NA,TRBJ2-5,NA
CASSEAQYGYTF,TGTGCCAGCAGTGAAGCCCAGTATGGCTACACCTTC,TRBV6-1,few,TRBJ1-2,NA
CASSLAGTGPTEAFF,TGTGCCAGCAGCTTAGCGGGGACAGGTCCCACTGAAGCTTTCTTT,TRBV7-3,few,TRBJ1-1,TRBD1
CASNSFTGTAAYEQYF,TGTGCCAGCAATTCCTTCACCGGGACAGCGGCCTACGAGCAGTACTTC,TRBV28,NA,TRBJ2-7,TRBD1
CASSKGGESSYNEQFF,TGTGCCAGCAGCAAAGGAGGGGAAAGCTCCTACAATGAGCAGTTCTTC,TRBV7-9,NA,TRBJ2-1,NA
CASSYQASGGGTDTQYF,TGTGCCAGCAGCTATCAGGCTAGCGGGGGGGGCACAGATACGCAGTATTTT,TRBV7-2,few,TRBJ2-3,TRBD2
CASSLGREHTGELFF,TGTGCCAGCAGTTTAGGCAGGGAACACACCGGGGAGCTGTTTTTT,TRBV28,NA,TRBJ2-2,NA
CASSTYSTDTQYF,TGTGCCAGCAGCACCTATAGCACAGATACGCAGTATTTT,TRBV9,few,TRBJ2-3,NA
CASSLGVQAVGYTF,TGCGCCAGCAGCTTGGGAGTCCAGGCCGTGGGCTACACCTTC,TRBV5-1,few,TRBJ1-2,NA
CASSPRSNEQFF,TGTGCCAGCAGCCCGCGGAGCAATGAGCAGTTCTTC,TRBV7-6,NA,TRBJ2-1,NA
CASSDMYHIVTFF,TGCGCCAGCAGTGATATGTACCACATCGTAACTTTCTTT,TRBV10-1,few,TRBJ1-1,NA
CASSLTPSLSEQYF,TGTGCCAGCAGCTTGACACCCAGTCTAAGCGAGCAGTACTTC,TRBV5-6,NA,TRBJ2-7,NA
CASSQGRGAQETQYF,TGCGCCAGCAGCCAAGGACGGGGGGCCCAAGAGACCCAGTACTTC,TRBV4-1,few,TRBJ2-5,NA
CASSPYAAGGETQYF,TGTGCCAGCAGCCCGTATGCGGCGGGGGGAGAGACCCAGTACTTC,TRBV11-3,NA,TRBJ2-5,TRBD2
CASSFNTISGNTIYF,TGTGCCAGCAGTTTTAACACAATCTCTGGAAACACCATATATTTT,TRBV28,NA,TRBJ1-3,NA
CASIPGSPRVETQYF,TGTGCCAGCATTCCAGGCAGCCCGAGGGTCGAGACCCAGTACTTC,TRBV28,few,TRBJ2-5,NA
CASSLDWGRSSPLHF,TGTGCCAGCAGCTTAGATTGGGGGAGGTCATCACCCCTCCACTTT,TRBV7-8,NA,TRBJ1-6,NA
CASSFPLAGAPNTGELFF,TGTGCCAGCAGCTTCCCCCTGGCGGGGGCCCCAAACACCGGGGAGCTGTTTTTT,TRBV7-8,few,TRBJ2-2,NA
CASRVAGGPLETQYF,TGTGCCAGCAGGGTAGCGGGGGGGCCGCTCGAGACCCAGTACTTC,TRBV5-4,NA,TRBJ2-5,TRBD2
CASSVGGGGETQYF,TGTGCCAGCAGCGTAGGGGGAGGGGGAGAGACCCAGTACTTC,TRBV9,NA,TRBJ2-5,NA
CASSSIRGTGGPLSSGANVLTF,TGTGCCAGTAGTTCAATAAGGGGGACAGGGGGGCCCCTTAGCTCTGGGGCCAACGTCCTGACTTTC,TRBV19,NA,TRBJ2-6,TRBD1
CASSPWTGDTYNEQFF,TGTGCCAGCAGCCCCTGGACAGGGGACACCTACAATGAGCAGTTCTTC,TRBV4-2,NA,TRBJ2-1,TRBD1
CASSLSEMRTEAFF,TGTGCCAGCAGCTTATCGGAGATGAGGACTGAAGCTTTCTTT,TRBV7-3,NA,TRBJ1-1,NA
CASSQTGVETQYF,TGTGCCAGCAGCCAAACAGGGGTAGAGACCCAGTACTTC,TRBV11-2,few,TRBJ2-5,TRBD1